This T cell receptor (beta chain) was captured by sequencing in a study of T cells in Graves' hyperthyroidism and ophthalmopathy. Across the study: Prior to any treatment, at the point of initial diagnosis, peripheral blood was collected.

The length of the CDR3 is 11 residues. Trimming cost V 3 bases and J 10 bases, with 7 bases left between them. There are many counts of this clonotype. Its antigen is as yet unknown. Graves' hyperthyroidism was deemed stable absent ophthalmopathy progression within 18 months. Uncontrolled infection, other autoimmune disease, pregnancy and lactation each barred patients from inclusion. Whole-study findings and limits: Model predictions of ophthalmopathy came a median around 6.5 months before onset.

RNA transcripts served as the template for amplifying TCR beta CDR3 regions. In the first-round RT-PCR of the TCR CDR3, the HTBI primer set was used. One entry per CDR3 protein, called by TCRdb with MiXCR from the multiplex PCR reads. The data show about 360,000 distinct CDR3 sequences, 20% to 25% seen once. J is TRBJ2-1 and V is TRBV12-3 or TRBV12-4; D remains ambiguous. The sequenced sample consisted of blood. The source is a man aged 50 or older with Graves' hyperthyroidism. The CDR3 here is CASSLRSEQFF. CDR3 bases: TGTGCCAGCAGTTTGAGGAGCGAGCAGTTCTTC.